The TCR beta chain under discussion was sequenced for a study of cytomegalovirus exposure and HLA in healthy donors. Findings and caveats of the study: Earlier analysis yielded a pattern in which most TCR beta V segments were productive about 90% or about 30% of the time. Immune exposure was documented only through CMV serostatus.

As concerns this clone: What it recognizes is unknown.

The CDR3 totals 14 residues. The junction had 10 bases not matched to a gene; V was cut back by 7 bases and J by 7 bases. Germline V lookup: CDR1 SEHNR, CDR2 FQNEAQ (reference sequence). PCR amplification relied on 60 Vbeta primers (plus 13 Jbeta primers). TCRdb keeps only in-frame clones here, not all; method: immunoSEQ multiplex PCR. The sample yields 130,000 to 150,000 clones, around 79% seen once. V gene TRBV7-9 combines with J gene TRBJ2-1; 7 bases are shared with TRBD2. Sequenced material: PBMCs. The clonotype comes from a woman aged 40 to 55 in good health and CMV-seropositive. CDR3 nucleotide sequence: TGTGCCAGCACCCAGATACGGGGGGATAATGAGCAGTTCTTC. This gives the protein CASTQIRGDNEQFF.